Following are 8 T cell receptor beta chains from one sample sequenced in a study of CD8+ T cells in alopecia areata. cDNA serving as the sequencing template came from extracted, reverse transcribed RNA. Profiling relied on immunoSEQ multiplex PCR, and the TCRdb table lists in-frame clones only, not all of them. The repertoire consists of 180,000 or so clones, with about 66% occurring once and the leading ten covering approximately 10%. The material was CD8+ T cells sorted from blood, obtained at week 0. These receptors were collected from a human donor with alopecia areata.

Worth noting for this clone: The sample carries other DNA sequences with the same CDR3. V usage is TRBV6-6 and J usage is TRBJ1-1; D is unresolved. Per germline, CDR1 MNHNY and CDR2 SVGAGI (reference sequence). V gave up 2 bases and J gave up 1 base, with 5 bases separating them. The CDR3 sequence is 13 residues long. The CDR3 here is CASSYGGNTEAFF. CDR3 in DNA: TGTGCCAGCAGTTACGGCGGGAACACTGAAGCTTTCTTT.

The CDR3 region has the DNA TGTGCCAGCAGCACACAGGAGTCGGGGATTGACGATGAGCAGTTCTTC. Translation gives CASSTQESGIDDEQFF. This chain joins TRBV9 and TRBJ2-1; D possibly matches TRBD1 or TRBD2 (5 bases each). This CDR3 contains 16 residues. The V end lost 4 bases, the J end lost 8 bases, and 22 bases lay between the germline ends. The germline CDR1 and CDR2 sequences are SGDLS and YYNGEE.

The chain links TRBV30 to TRBJ2-7; no firm D call. The CDR3 has 13 residues. Trimming cost V 1 base and J 5 bases, with 12 bases left between them. The germline CDR1 and CDR2 sequences are GTSNPN and SVGIG (reference sequence). As DNA, the CDR3 is TGTGCCTGGAGTGAAGGGTCTTACGACGAGCAGTACTTC. It yields the protein CAWSEGSYDEQYF.

The CDR3 DNA follows: TGTGCCAGCAGCTATCCAGGGGTGAGGGGAGCCTACGAGCAGTACTTC. This encodes CASSYPGVRGAYEQYF. The chain has TRBV7-9 and TRBJ2-7; D perhaps matches TRBD1 (6 bases). Germline loops: CDR1 SEHNR, CDR2 FQNEAQ (reference sequence). There are 16 residues in the CDR3. The germline V and J ends were trimmed by 4 bases and 2 bases, with 18 bases remaining between them.

The sample holds one count of this clone. J is TRBJ1-4 and V is TRBV2, with D possibly being TRBD1 (5 bases). This CDR3 has 15 residues. CDR1 and CDR2 from the germline V gene are SNHLY and FYNNEI. Between the trimmed V and J ends, which lost 7 bases and 5 bases, there was a span of 17 bases. CDR3 amino acids: CASIRGSRVNEKLFF. For the CDR3, the DNA is TGTGCCAGCATTAGAGGGTCCAGGGTCAATGAAAAACTGTTTTTT.

This chain uses TRBV9 with TRBJ1-4; no firm D call. This CDR3 contains 13 residues. V dropped 5 bases and J dropped 5 bases, with 10 bases sitting between them. CDR1 is SGDLS and CDR2 is YYNGEE in the germline V gene. CDR3 nucleotides: TGTGCCAGCAGTTTTACGGGGAATGAAAAACTGTTTTTT. The encoded protein is CASSFTGNEKLFF.

The chain links TRBV19 to TRBJ2-5; no definite D call. The CDR3 is 13 residues long. Trimming cost V 7 bases and J 3 bases, with 12 bases left between them. Per germline, CDR1 LNHDA and CDR2 SQIVND (reference sequence). CDR3 sequence reads: CASNPLGEETQYF. CDR3 in DNA: TGTGCCAGTAACCCTCTAGGAGAAGAGACCCAGTACTTC.

The chain has TRBV5-1 and TRBJ1-1, with TRBD1 matching over 9 bases. The germline V gene encodes CDR1 SGHRS and CDR2 YFSETQ. J gave up 1 base and V 5 bases, and 9 bases lay outside the gene matches. The length of the CDR3 is 16 residues. CDR3 sequence: CASRPGQGMGNTEAFF. As DNA, the CDR3 is TGCGCCAGCAGACCGGGACAGGGTATGGGGAACACTGAAGCTTTCTTT.